This paragraph reports one T cell receptor (beta chain). This clone has more than one count but fewer than ten. The clone's antigen remains unknown. Base qualities are not recorded, but no much larger clone differs from it by a single base. This record belongs to a study of blood T cell repertoires in COVID-19 (TCRdb year 2020). About the full investigation: Collaborator samples came from the United States, Italy and Spain and covered acute and convalescent phases of COVID-19. The material from the prospective study consisted of cDNA or gDNA derived from T cells, B-cell-depleted T cells, or PBMCs. Deeply sampled blood TCRbeta repertoires from subjects exposed to, actively infected with, or recovered from COVID-19 were included in the dataset. The repertoires were released in a freely available public database meant as a resource for research on the immune response to SARS-CoV-2. Samples came from the ongoing ImmuneRACE study (first 160 participants) plus 1,254 subjects from 6 global collaborators. Nearly every sample came with metadata listing a de-identified subject ID, COVID-19 status, age in years and sex. Where available, HLA class I and class II types were taken from metadata supplied by the sample provider and were not determined by assay-based typing.

Study-wide conclusions, independent of this receptor: How much clinical and demographic metadata was included differed by source and by participant, and the metadata was provided uncurated.

There are 11 amino acids in the CDR3, from cysteine to phenylalanine inclusive. Only the CDR3 part of the read is kept: 33 bases, read in frame from the first base. The trim is 3 bases for V and 10 bases for J, with a gap of 9 bases between the germline ends. CDR1 and CDR2 were assigned from the germline V gene (reference sequence) as MNHEY and SMNVEV. Whole blood was collected in K2EDTA tubes by collaborating institutions according to the institutions' own protocols. For TCRbeta analysis, collaborators shipped samples in one of three forms: frozen whole blood, isolated PBMCs, or DNA extracted from either of those sample types. TCRbeta CDR3 regions were amplified from genomic DNA using the immunoSEQ Assay, a bias-controlled multiplex PCR. Processing in the source paper ran as follows. The number of nucleated cells in each sample was estimated from the amplification of reference gene primers within the assay. To quantify the absolute abundance of each unique TCRbeta CDR3 rearrangement, sequence reads were collapsed and filtered. Productive Simpson clonality was computed per sample as the square root of Simpson's diversity index over productive rearrangements. The immuneACCESS repertoire file appears here via TCRdb, limited to in-frame rearrangements. These files lack a portion of the clones; in checked studies, under half of the deficit traces to unresolved V genes, and the cause of the others is not known. Clonal size and the V and J genes are those of that table, whereas D and trimming came from the DNA. This sample holds 250,000 to 300,000 clones; approximately 83% were observed only once. Clones ranked in the top ten supply 9.5% to 11% of the sample.

The sequencing input was peripheral blood. This sequence was found in a woman in her 70s with acute or convalescent COVID-19. The V and J segments used are TRBV27 and TRBJ1-1; a weak D assignment points to TRBD1 (6 bases agree). The nucleotide sequence reads TGTGCCAGCAGTTTTGCAGGGGTAGCTTTCTTT. This encodes CASSFAGVAFF.